This entry is about one TCR beta chain. The target antigen is unknown. The data derive from a study of Ad26.COV2.S vaccination and SARS-CoV-2 variants. Findings of the study overall: Measurements of TCR breadth and depth may have given underestimates of the total T cell responses. Following vaccination, spike-specific CD8+ and CD4+ T cell responses reportedly exhibited substantial breadth.

The V gene end was trimmed by 2 bases and the J gene end by 3 bases; junction bases not matched to a gene: 4. The CDR3 has 16 residues. CDR1 is LGHNA, CDR2 YSLEER, per germline. Some clones are missing from TCRdb's copy, which holds only in-frame ones; the method was immunoSEQ multiplex PCR. This sample yields about 330,000 clones, of which roughly 88% are seen a single time; 4.5% to 7% belongs to the top ten. The treatment here: around 19 received Ad26.COV2.S at low or high dose, single or two shots; roughly 5 received placebo; per-sample allocation not given. Sampling happened 63 days after the first vaccine or placebo injection. Expressing Wuhan-strain SARS-CoV-2 spike, an Ad26 vector served as the vaccine.

The rearrangement links TRBV4-3 to TRBJ2-1; 10 nucleotides agree with TRBD2. This material consisted of peripheral blood, taken in a trial of Ad26.COV2.S vaccine versus placebo. The receptor's source is a person aged 18-65 years who received the Ad26.COV2.S COVID-19 vaccine or a placebo. In DNA form, the CDR3 reads TGCGCCAGCAGCCAATCACTAGCGGGGAGCTACAATGAGCAGTTCTTC. Translating gives CASSQSLAGSYNEQFF.